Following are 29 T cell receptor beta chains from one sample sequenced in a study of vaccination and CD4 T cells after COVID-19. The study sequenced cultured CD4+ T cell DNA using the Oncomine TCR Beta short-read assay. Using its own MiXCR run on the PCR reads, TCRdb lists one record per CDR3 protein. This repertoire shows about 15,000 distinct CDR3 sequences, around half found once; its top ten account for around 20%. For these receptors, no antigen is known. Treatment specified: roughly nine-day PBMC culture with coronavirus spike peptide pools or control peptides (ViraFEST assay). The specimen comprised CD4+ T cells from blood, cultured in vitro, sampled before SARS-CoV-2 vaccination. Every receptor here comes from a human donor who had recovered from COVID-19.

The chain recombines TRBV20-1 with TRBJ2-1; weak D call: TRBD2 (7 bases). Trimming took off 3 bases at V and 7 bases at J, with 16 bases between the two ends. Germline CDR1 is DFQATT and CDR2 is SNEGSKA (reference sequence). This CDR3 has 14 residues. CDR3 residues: CSASEGGGPNEQFF. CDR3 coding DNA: TGCAGTGCTAGTGAAGGGGGAGGGCCAAATGAGCAGTTCTTC.

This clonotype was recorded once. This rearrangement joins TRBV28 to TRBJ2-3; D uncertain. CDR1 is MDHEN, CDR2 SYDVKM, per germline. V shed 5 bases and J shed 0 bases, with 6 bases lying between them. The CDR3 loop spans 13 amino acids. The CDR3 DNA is TGTGCCAGCAGTCTGTATAGCACAGATACGCAGTATTTT. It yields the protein CASSLYSTDTQYF.

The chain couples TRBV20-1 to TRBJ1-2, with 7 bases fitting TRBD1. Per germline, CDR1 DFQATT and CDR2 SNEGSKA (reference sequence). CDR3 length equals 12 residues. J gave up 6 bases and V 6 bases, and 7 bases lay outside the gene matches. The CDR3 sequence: CSAEQGTDGYTF. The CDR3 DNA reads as TGCAGTGCAGAACAGGGGACGGATGGCTACACCTTC.

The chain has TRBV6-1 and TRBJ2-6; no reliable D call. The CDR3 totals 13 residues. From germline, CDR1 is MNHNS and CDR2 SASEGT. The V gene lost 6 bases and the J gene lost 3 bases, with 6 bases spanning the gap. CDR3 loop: CASRGFGANVLTF. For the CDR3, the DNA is TGTGCCAGCAGGGGGTTTGGGGCCAACGTCCTGACTTTC.

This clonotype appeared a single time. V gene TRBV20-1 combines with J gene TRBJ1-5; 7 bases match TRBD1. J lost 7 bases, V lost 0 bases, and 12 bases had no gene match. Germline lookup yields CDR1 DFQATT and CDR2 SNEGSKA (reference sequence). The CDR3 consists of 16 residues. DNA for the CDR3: TGCAGTGCTAGAGAACCGGGACGTAGGACAGGACAGCCCCAGCATTTT. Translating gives CSAREPGRRTGQPQHF.

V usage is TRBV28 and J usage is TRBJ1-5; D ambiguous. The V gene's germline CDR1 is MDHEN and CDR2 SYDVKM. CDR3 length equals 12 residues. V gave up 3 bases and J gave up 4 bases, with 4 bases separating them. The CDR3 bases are TGTGCCAGCAGTTTGAATAATCAGCCCCAGCATTTT. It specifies CASSLNNQPQHF.

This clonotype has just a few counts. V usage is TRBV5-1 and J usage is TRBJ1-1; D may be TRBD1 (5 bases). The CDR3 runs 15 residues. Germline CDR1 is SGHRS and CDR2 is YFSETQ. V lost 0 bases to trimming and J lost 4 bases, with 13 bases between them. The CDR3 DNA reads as TGCGCCAGCAGCTTGGAGGCAGGGTGGAGCACTGAAGCTTTCTTT. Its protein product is CASSLEAGWSTEAFF.

Here the CDR3 reads CACTGFNGYNSPLHF. The CDR3 DNA sequence: TGTGCCTGTACAGGTTTCAATGGATATAATTCACCCCTCCACTTT. The rearrangement uses TRBV30 and TRBJ1-6; tentative D call: TRBD1 (5 bases). The length of the CDR3 is 15 residues. Germline V gene data show CDR1 as GTSNPN and CDR2 as SVGIG (reference sequence). The V end lost 6 bases, the J end lost 4 bases, and 16 bases lay between the germline ends.

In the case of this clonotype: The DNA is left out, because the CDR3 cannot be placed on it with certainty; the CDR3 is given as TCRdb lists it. The CDR3 loop reads CASSTSGQGLYGYTF. V is TRBV6-1 and J is TRBJ1-2; TRBD1, the D gene given by the table, was not confirmed from the DNA. Including both end residues, the CDR3 is 15 amino acids long. From germline, CDR1 is MNHNS and CDR2 SASEGT.

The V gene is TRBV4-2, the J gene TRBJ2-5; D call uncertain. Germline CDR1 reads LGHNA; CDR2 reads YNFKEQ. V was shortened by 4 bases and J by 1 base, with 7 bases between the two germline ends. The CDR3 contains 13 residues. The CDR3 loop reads CASSLRIQETQYF. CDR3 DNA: TGTGCCAGCAGCCTGCGGATCCAAGAGACCCAGTACTTC.

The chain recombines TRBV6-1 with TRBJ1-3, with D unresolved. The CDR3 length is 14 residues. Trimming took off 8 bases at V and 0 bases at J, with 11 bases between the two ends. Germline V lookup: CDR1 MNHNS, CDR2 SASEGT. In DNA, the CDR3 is TGTGCCAGCTCTGCAGAGGCCTCTGGAAACACCATATATTTT. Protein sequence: CASSAEASGNTIYF.

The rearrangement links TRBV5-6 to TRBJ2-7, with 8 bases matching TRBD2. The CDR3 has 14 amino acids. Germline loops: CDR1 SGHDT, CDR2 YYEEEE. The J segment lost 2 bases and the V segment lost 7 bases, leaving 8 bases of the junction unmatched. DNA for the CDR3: TGTGCCAGCGGAAATAGCGGGGCACCCTACGAGCAGTACTTC. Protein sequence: CASGNSGAPYEQYF.

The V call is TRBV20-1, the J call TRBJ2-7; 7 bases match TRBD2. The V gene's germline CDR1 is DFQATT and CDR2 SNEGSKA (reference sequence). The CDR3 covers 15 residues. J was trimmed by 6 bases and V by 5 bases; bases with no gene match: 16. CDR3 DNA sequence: TGCAGTGCTCTGGGTGGACTAGTGGGCAGGGTCGAGCAGTACTTC. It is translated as CSALGGLVGRVEQYF.

The CDR3 region is CASSLDRPDSYNEQFF. In DNA form, the CDR3 reads TGTGCCAGCAGCTTGGACCGGCCAGACTCCTACAATGAGCAGTTCTTC. This chain uses TRBV7-2 with TRBJ2-1; D not resolved. The CDR3 contains 16 residues. CDR1 and CDR2 (germline): SGHTA, FQGNSA. V was pared by 3 bases and J by 0 bases, with 12 bases between.

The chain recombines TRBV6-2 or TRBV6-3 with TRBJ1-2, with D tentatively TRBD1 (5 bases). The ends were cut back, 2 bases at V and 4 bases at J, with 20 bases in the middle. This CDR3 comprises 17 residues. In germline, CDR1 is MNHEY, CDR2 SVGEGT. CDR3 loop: CASSYGVRVPLLYGYTF. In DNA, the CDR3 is TGTGCCAGCAGTTACGGCGTCAGGGTCCCCCTCCTCTATGGCTACACCTTC.

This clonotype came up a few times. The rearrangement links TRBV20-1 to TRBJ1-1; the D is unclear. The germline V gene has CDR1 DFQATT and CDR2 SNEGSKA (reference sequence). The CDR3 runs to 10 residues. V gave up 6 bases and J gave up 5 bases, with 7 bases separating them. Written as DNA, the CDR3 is TGCAGTGCCCCGGGTACTGAAGCTTTCTTT. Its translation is CSAPGTEAFF.

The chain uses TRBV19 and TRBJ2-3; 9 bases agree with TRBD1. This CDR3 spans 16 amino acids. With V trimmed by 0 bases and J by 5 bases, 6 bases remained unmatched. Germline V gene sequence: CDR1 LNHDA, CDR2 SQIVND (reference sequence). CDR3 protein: CASSIDQGQGLDTQYF. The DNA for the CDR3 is TGTGCCAGTAGTATAGATCAAGGACAGGGGCTAGATACGCAGTATTTT.

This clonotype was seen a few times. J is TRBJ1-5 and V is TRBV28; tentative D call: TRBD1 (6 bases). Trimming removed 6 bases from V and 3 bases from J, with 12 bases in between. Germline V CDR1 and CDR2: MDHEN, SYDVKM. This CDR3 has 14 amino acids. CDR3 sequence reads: CASRAGQHNQPQHF. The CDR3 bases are TGTGCCAGCAGGGCGGGACAACACAATCAGCCCCAGCATTTT. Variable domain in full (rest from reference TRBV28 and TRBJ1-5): DVKVTQSSRYLVKRTGEKVFLECVQDMDHENMFWYRQDPGLGLRLIYFSYDVKMKEKGDIPEGYSVSREKKERFSLILESASTNQTSMYLCASRAGQHNQPQHFGDGTRLSIL.

The CDR3 nucleotides read TGTGCCAGCAGCCAAGCAAGGTACCAAGAGACCCAGTACTTC. Its protein product is CASSQARYQETQYF. The gene calls are TRBV4-2 and TRBJ2-5; D is ambiguous. The CDR3 loop spans 14 amino acids. V lost 1 base, J lost 0 bases, and 6 bases lay in between. Germline CDR1 LGHNA, CDR2 YNFKEQ.

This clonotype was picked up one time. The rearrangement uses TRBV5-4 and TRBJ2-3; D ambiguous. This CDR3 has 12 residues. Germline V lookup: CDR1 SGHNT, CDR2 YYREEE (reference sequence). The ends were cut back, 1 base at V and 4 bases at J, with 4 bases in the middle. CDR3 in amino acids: CASSLSADTQYF. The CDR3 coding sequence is TGTGCCAGCAGCTTGTCCGCAGATACGCAGTATTTT.

The CDR3 DNA reads as TGTGCCAGCAGCCTCGGACCGTCTCAGCCCCAGCATTTT. This codes for CASSLGPSQPQHF. V usage is TRBV14 and J usage is TRBJ1-5; D unresolved. Deletions cut 4 bases from V and 6 bases from J, with 10 bases between. CDR3 length equals 13 residues. Germline assignment: CDR1 SGHDN and CDR2 FVKESK.

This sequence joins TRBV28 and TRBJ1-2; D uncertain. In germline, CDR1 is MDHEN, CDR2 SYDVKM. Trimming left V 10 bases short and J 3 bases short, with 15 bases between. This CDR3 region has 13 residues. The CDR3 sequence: CATGPLGYYGYTF. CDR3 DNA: TGTGCCACGGGCCCCTTGGGCTACTATGGCTACACCTTC.

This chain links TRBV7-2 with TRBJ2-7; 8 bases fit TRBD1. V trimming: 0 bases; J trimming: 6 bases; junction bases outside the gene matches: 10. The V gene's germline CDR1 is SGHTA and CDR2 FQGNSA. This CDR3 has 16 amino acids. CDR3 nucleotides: TGTGCCAGCAGCTTAGCCCGGACAGGGATGTGGGGCGAGCAGTACTTC. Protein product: CASSLARTGMWGEQYF.

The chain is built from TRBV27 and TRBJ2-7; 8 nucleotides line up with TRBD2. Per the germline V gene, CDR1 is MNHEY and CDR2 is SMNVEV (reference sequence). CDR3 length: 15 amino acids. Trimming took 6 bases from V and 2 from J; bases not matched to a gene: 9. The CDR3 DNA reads TGTGCCAGCAGGAGGGCGGGAGGTTTCCCCTACGAGCAGTACTTC. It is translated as CASRRAGGFPYEQYF.

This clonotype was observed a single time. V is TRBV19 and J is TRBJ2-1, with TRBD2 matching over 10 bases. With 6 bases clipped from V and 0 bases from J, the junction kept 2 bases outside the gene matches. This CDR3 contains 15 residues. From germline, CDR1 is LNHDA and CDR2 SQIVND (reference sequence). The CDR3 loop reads CASRSSGSSYNEQFF. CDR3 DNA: TGTGCCAGTAGATCTAGCGGGAGCTCCTACAATGAGCAGTTCTTC.

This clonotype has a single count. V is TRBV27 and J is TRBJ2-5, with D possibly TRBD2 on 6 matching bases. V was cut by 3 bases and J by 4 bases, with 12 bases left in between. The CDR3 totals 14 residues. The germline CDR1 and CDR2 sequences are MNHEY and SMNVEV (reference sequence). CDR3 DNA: TGTGCCAGCAGTTTGGGGTGGGACTCAGAGACCCAGTACTTC. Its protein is CASSLGWDSETQYF.

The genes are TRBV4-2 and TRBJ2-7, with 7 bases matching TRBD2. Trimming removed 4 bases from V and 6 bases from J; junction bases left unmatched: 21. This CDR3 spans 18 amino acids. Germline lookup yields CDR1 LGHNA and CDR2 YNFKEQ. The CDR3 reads CASSRTSMERDPFREQYF. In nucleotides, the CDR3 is TGTGCCAGCAGCCGTACGTCGATGGAGCGGGACCCATTCCGCGAGCAGTACTTC.

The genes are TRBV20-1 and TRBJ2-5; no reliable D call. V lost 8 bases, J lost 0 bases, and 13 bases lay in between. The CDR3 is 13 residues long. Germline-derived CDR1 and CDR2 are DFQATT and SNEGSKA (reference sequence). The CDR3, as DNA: TGCAGTTGGACCAGAGAGTACCAAGAGACCCAGTACTTC. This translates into CSWTREYQETQYF.

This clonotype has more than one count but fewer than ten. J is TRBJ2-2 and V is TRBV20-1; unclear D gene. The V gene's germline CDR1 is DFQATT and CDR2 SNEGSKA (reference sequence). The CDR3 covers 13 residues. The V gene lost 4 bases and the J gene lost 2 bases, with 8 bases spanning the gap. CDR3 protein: CSATHINTGELFF. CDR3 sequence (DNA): TGCAGTGCTACACACATTAACACCGGGGAGCTGTTTTTT.